The table lists the clone carrying this TCR beta chain with many counts. Germline lookup yields CDR1 SGHVS and CDR2 FNYEAQ. This CDR3 comprises 15 residues. V was cut by 5 bases and J by 0 bases, with 13 bases left in between. The sample originates from a study of Graves' ophthalmopathy and Graves' hyperthyroidism. Amplification targeted the TCR beta CDR3 regions, with RNA transcripts as the source material. RT-PCR was first run with HTBI primers, then multiplex PCR in a second round. TCRdb passed the multiplex PCR reads through MiXCR, listing each CDR3 protein once. The sample contains approximately 330,000 distinct CDR3 sequences, roughly a sixth of which appear only once.

The chain has TRBV7-6 and TRBJ1-2; D gene uncertain. The sequence came from an adult man with Graves' ophthalmopathy. The sequenced material came from peripheral blood. CDR3 region: CASSLGKETNYGYTF. In nucleotides, the CDR3 is TGTGCCAGCAGCCTCGGGAAGGAGACTAACTATGGCTACACCTTC. The variable domain in full, completed from reference TRBV7-6 and TRBJ1-2, reads GAGVSQSPRYKVTKRGQDVALRCDPISGHVSLYWYRQALGQGPEFLTYFNYEAQQDKSGLPNDRFSAERPEGSISTLTIQRTEQRDSAMYRCASSLGKETNYGYTFGSGTRLTVV.